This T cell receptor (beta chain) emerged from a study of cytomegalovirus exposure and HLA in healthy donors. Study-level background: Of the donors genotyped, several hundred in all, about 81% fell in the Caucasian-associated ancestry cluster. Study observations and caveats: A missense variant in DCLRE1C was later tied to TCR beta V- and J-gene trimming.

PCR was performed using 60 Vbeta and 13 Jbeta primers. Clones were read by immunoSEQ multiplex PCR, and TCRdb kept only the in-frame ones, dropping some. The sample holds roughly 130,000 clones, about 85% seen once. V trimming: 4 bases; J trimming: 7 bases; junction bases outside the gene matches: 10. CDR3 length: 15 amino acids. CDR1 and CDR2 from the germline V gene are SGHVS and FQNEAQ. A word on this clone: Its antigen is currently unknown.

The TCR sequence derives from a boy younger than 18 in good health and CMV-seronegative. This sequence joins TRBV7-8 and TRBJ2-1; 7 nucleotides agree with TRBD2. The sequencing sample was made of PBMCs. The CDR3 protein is CASSSGGTLSNEQFF. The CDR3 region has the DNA TGTGCCAGCAGCTCGGGAGGAACGTTGAGTAATGAGCAGTTCTTC.